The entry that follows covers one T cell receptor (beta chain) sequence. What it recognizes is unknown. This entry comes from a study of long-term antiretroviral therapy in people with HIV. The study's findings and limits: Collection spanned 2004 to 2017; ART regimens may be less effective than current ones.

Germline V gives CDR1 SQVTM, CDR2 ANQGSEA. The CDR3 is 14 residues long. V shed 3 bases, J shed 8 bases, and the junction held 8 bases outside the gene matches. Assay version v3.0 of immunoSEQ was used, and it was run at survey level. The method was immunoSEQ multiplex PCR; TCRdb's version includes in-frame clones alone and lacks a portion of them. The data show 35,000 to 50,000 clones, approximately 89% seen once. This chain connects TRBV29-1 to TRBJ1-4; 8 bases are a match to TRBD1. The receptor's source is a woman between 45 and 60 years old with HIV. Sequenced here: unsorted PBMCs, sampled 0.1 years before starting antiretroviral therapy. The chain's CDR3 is CSVDSGGLSEKLFF. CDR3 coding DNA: TGCAGCGTTGACTCAGGGGGCCTTAGCGAAAAACTGTTTTTT.